Included here is one TCR beta chain sequence, with context. One base away lies a much larger clone, so this may be a sequencing read error. Primers used in a second PCR of about 7 to 11 cycles were a sample-barcoded 5' primer and a J-beta primer mix. TCRdb recomputed calls from the 5' RACE reads with MiXCR, one row per CDR3 protein. The sample lists 650,000 or so distinct CDR3 sequences; about 51% were seen once. This record comes from a study of blood T cells in healthy people across ages. V lost 2 bases and J 7 bases, leaving 15 bases between the germline ends. This CDR3 region has 15 residues. The material sequenced was blood. J is TRBJ1-5 and V is TRBV12-3 or TRBV12-4; a weak D match, TRBD1 (5 bases). The sequence derives from a woman older than 75 in good health. CDR3 sequence reads: CASSLSAGLGQPQHF. As DNA, the CDR3 is TGTGCCAGCAGTTTATCGGCAGGGTTGGGCCAGCCCCAGCATTTT.